This entry describes one T cell receptor (beta chain). A few counts support this clone. Its antigen has not been determined. Qualities for individual bases were not recorded, and no much larger clone is one base off. This sample is drawn from a study of cytomegalovirus exposure and HLA in healthy donors (dated by TCRdb to the late 2010s). About the full investigation: An earlier analysis of approximately 640 of the donors reported approximately 290 Gb of sequence data and 117 million unique TCR beta sequences from 190 million or so T cells. The number of typed donors differed by locus: about 629-630 for A, B, C, DRB1 and DQB1; approximately 520 for DQA1; approximately 610 for DPA1; and about 450 for DPB1. To decide whether each TCR beta V gene segment behaved as functional or pseudogenic, an earlier analysis of some 580 of the donors relied on high-throughput TCR beta sequencing. Alongside the repertoire data, information on donor age, sex, ethnicity and CMV serostatus was compiled. Every discovery cohort repertoire had been produced on one sequencing platform. The later analysis used no new phenotypic data to find candidate immune exposures, relying instead on TCR beta sequences and their occurrence across donors. Both class I and class II loci were covered by HLA typing, at four-digit resolution. The study aimed to test whether signatures of past pathogen exposure could be identified by cataloging public T cell receptors. Because of strong linkage in the cohort, five DR-DQ haplotypes were treated as single units for association and clustering. A later analysis re-analyzed previously published TCR beta repertoires from roughly 690 donors and added high-resolution HLA genotyping to study TCR occurrence patterns. Across under 500 genotyped donors of the cohort, an average of about 200,000 unique TCR beta nucleotide sequences per donor were sequenced, and 15% to 20% of those sequences were non-productive. To predict cytomegalovirus infection status, the study combined high-throughput TCR immunosequencing, statistical association of individual TCRs with disease status, and machine learning. Genome-wide SNP genotypes for about 60% of the 666 donors were used in a later genetic analysis, which treated that subset as a discovery cohort. Of the 398 genotyped donors, over 70% fell in the genetic ancestry cluster associated with self-reported Caucasian donors. An early release that covered roughly 600 HLA-typed donors contained about 300 gigabases of sequencing data and approximately 85 million unique TCR sequences. Besides the first cohort of roughly 640 subjects, a separate validation cohort made up of about 120 different subjects was used. Using immunosequencing, the study profiled T cell repertoires from 666 subjects and related those repertoires to cytomegalovirus serostatus. Results the study describes overall, beyond this receptor: Compared with the roughly 710-donor mean, donors in an Asian-associated ancestry cluster had fewer N-insertions in productive TCRs, according to a later genetic analysis. Assigning TCR associations to individual alleles was difficult when HLA alleles, especially DR and DQ, strongly co-occurred. The study listed 150 to 200 TCR beta chains as associated with cytomegalovirus. A later analysis found that most CMV-associated TCR beta chains appeared HLA-restricted, with HLA associations seemingly driven largely by CMV exposure. While some public TCRs were present in many individuals, most TCR sequences turned up only very rarely across donors. The only immune exposure information available for the cohort was CMV serostatus. In vitro tests confirmed that three of the cytomegalovirus-associated TCR beta chains recognize cytomegalovirus antigens. Because counts were too low, roughly 17 rarely observed V segments, including chromosome 9 orphons, were left out of the earlier analysis of approximately 500 of the donors. In an earlier analysis of 500 to 650 of the donors, most TCR beta V segments appeared in productive rearrangements about 90% or about 30% of the time, broadly matching IMGT annotations. Roughly uniform sequencing depth across donors was assumed in presence/absence analyses, although this assumption may not hold. Because the 87-base-pair reads could not distinguish some IMGT-functional V segments, including TRBV6-2 and TRBV6-3, those segments were excluded. A further reported finding was that TCR beta sequences accurately predicted the HLA-A and HLA-B alleles for most subjects in the first cohort. In both the original and validation cohorts, the classifier was reported to diagnose cytomegalovirus status with high specificity and sensitivity. In a later genetic analysis, a missense DCLRE1C variant was associated with V-gene and J-gene trimming of TCR beta chains, and the association was replicated in an independent cohort. The authors suggested that the approach could potentially be generalized to other disease states and immunological phenotypes. A later analysis reported that several top co-occurrence clusters appeared linked to parvovirus B19, influenza, CMV and Epstein-Barr virus. This cohort had only TCR beta chains sequenced, and the lack of alpha or paired-chain data limited which features could be detected. A cluster of highly shared sequence variants was judged likely to be a technical artifact of the sequencing pipeline. At a false discovery rate of 0.05, a later analysis linked 16,951 TCR beta sequences to specific HLA alleles. Compared with equally common non-associated chains, HLA-associated TCR beta chains in a later analysis were more clonally expanded and had lower generation probabilities. HLA typing was unavailable for some donors at each locus, so association tests used only the typed subset. Linkage disequilibrium might explain the correlated functional status among segregating V segments, but an unknown experimental factor could not be ruled out. In a later analysis, the rate of TCR association differed among HLA loci, with DRB1 alleles having the most associated TCRs and HLA-C alleles having the fewest.

Libraries were prepared through the immunoSEQ multiplex PCR assay. For the multiplex PCR, a mixture combining 60 forward primers for TCR Vbeta segments and 13 reverse primers for TCR Jbeta segments was used. The CDR3 region of rearranged TCR beta genes was amplified from genomic DNA with a multiplex PCR assay. Amplified TCR beta libraries were sequenced as 87-base-pair reads on the Illumina HiSeq System. On the authors' methods: Across the 500 to 850 repertoires, a later analysis counted roughly 84 million unique TCR beta chains, roughly 11 million of which were shared by at least two donors. To remove PCR and sequencing errors, raw reads were error-corrected and collapsed into unique sequences using a nearest-neighbor algorithm that merged closely related sequences. To assign V, D and J gene segments, CDR3 sequences were aligned to IMGT reference sequences. For a sequence to be retained, a match of at least six nucleotides was required to both a V gene segment and a J gene segment. A rearrangement was called productive if the CDR3 had no stop codons and remained in frame with V and J, and every other rearrangement was called non-productive. CDR3 was defined by IMGT convention, running from the second conserved V-encoded cysteine to the conserved J-encoded phenylalanine. Sequences without an unambiguous match to a single V gene segment were excluded from the earlier analysis of over 500 of the donors. An earlier analysis of under 750 of the donors called V segments functional above 56.7% productive rearrangements and segregating when the between-donor standard deviation exceeded 5%. A statistical classification framework was built to diagnose cytomegalovirus status from the catalog of TCR beta chain sequences. In a later analysis, TCR nucleotide sequences were compared against IMGT/GENE-DB human TR gene sequences so that V and J genes could be assigned. The TCRdist pipeline was used in a later analysis to assign CDR3 sequences and most-parsimonious VDJ recombination scenarios. In a later analysis, every TCR beta chain was defined by the combination of its CDR3 amino acid sequence and its V-gene family, and reads without a unique V-gene family were dropped. In a later analysis, several hundred highly shared, low-generation-probability nucleotide sequences were removed to address suspected cross-contamination and a sequencing artifact. In a later analysis, a clonal expansion index was calculated for each public chain from normalized within-repertoire ranks of inferred template counts. In a later analysis, generation probabilities were computed with a VDJ recombination model fitted to out-of-frame rearrangements, and the resulting probabilities were checked against IGoR. Hypergeometric tests were used in a later analysis to score TCR-TCR, TCR-HLA and TCR-CMV co-occurrence, with a repertoire-size bias correction applied to the TCR pairs. To estimate false discovery rates, a later analysis permuted the HLA or CMV assignments 20 times. In a later analysis, co-occurring TCRs were grouped using DBSCAN, with TCRdist sequence similarity added in when clustering inside HLA-allele-positive subsets. Repertoires with fewer than 30,000 or more than 120,000 public chains were left out of co-occurrence clustering, as were about 5 repertoires with anomalous nucleotide sharing. TCRdb obtained this table from immuneACCESS and retained in-frame rearrangements with V and J assigned. These tables miss some clones; where compared with another copy, unresolved V genes account for less than half of the shortfall, and the remainder is unexplained. Clonal size and the V and J genes are those of that table, whereas D and trimming came from the DNA. In all, the sample holds 100,000 to 150,000 clones, and over 9.5% of those were seen once. In total, the top ten clones hold around 4.6% of the sample.

In total, approximately 700 healthy bone marrow donors made up the cohort. All cohort members were sampled while nominally healthy, although unrecorded immune exposures were likely present. The donor tested CMV seropositive, placing the donor among the 250 to 350 seropositive members of the cohort. Every donor gave a peripheral blood sample, and the peripheral blood mononuclear cells from that sample were used for TCR beta sequencing. The Qiagen DNeasy Blood Extraction Kit was used to extract genomic DNA from the blood cell samples. The CDR3 has 16 amino acids, counting the end cysteine and phenylalanine. Only the CDR3 DNA stays, 48 bases, in frame from base 1. V loses 2 bases of germline sequence and J loses 6 bases, and the interval between the two ends is 19 bases. CDR1 and CDR2 are read off the germline V gene (reference sequence) as GTSNPN and SVGIG.

The receptor was derived from a woman under 30 in good health and CMV-seropositive. The sequenced material came from PBMCs. The rearrangement joined TRBV30 to TRBJ1-4; 6 matching bases give a weak D call of TRBD1. The CDR3 reads CAWSRDTEPRDEKLFF. The DNA sequence is TGTGCCTGGAGTAGGGACACCGAGCCGCGGGATGAAAAACTGTTTTTT.